This entry lists 2 T cell receptor beta chains sequenced from one sample in a study of blood T cell repertoires in COVID-19. The assay was immunoSEQ multiplex PCR, and TCRdb's table has in-frame clones only and misses some. The sample lists under 150,000 clones; roughly 83% were seen once. Sequenced input: peripheral blood. Receptor source: a woman older than 75 with acute or convalescent COVID-19.

The sample holds one count of this clone. The J gene is TRBJ2-3, the V gene TRBV28, with TRBD2 identical over 14 bases. Unmatched junction bases numbered 6, after V lost 8 bases and J lost 2 bases. The CDR3 spans 16 residues. Germline CDR1 is MDHEN and CDR2 is SYDVKM. The CDR3 bases are TGTGCCAGCTGGCCGGGACTAGCGGGAGCCACAGATACGCAGTATTTT. This gives the protein CASWPGLAGATDTQYF.

This chain joins TRBV6-5 and TRBJ1-4; 7 nucleotides agree with TRBD1. V lost 6 bases, J lost 3 bases, and 7 bases stayed unmatched. The CDR3 is 15 residues long. The germline CDR1 and CDR2 sequences are MNHEY and SVGAGI. The CDR3 coding sequence is TGTGCCAGCAGAAGCACAGGGGTGGCTAATGAAAAACTGTTTTTT. This encodes CASRSTGVANEKLFF.